This T cell receptor (beta chain) comes out of a study of T cells in Graves' hyperthyroidism and ophthalmopathy. Overall study: At initial diagnosis, before any treatment had begun, peripheral blood was obtained.

This clonotype appeared a few times. Antigen: not known. Study-level points and caveats: Ophthalmopathy was model-predicted a median around seven months pre-onset. Most thyroid clonotypes that were expanded above 0.001 also turned up in blood.

Investigators excluded patients with uncontrolled infection, other autoimmune disease, pregnancy or lactation. Amplified TCR beta CDR3 regions derived from RNA transcripts. The TCR CDR3 was amplified in a first-round RT-PCR using the HTBI primer set. TCRdb itself ran the multiplex PCR reads through MiXCR, one entry per CDR3 protein. The sample has roughly 720,000 distinct CDR3 sequences, 17% seen once. The CDR3 runs 14 residues. The V gene end was trimmed by 7 bases and the J gene end by 7 bases; junction bases not matched to a gene: 11. The sequence was obtained from a man aged 50-60 years with Graves' hyperthyroidism. The chain joins TRBV12-3 or TRBV12-4 to TRBJ2-7; 9 bases agree with TRBD1. The sample taken for sequencing was blood. CDR3 bases: TGTGCCAGCACCCCGGGACAGGGCCGTCGGGAGCAGTACTTC. Translated: CASTPGQGRREQYF.